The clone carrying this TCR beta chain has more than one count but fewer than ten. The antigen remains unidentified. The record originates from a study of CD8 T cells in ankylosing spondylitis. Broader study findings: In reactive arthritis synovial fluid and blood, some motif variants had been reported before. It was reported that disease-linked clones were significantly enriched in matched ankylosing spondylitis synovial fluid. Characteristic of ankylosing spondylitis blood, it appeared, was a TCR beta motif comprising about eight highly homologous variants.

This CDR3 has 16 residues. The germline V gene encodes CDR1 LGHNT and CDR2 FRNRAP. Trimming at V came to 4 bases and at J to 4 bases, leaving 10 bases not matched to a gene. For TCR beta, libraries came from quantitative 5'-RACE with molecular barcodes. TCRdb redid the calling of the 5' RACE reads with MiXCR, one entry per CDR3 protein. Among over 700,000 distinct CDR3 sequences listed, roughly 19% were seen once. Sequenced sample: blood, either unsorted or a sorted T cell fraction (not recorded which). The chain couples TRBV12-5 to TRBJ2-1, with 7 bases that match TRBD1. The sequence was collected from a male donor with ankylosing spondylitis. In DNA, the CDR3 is TGTGCTAGTGGTTCGGCCGCCGGGACAGCTTACAATGAGCAGTTCTTC. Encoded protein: CASGSAAGTAYNEQFF.